The 32 T cell receptor beta chains below were found in one sample sequenced in a study of blood T cell repertoires in COVID-19. The table came from immunoSEQ multiplex PCR; TCRdb's copy has only in-frame clones and leaves some out. Of a few hundred thousand clones listed, around four fifths are singletons. Source material: PBMCs or T cells enriched from blood (not recorded which). These receptors came from a woman aged 50 to 60 who had recovered from COVID-19.

This sequence joins TRBV5-4 and TRBJ2-7; 7 bases line up with TRBD1. CDR1 is SGHNT and CDR2 is YYREEE in the germline V gene (reference sequence). The CDR3 is 15 residues long. Trimming removed 0 bases from V and 3 bases from J; junction bases left unmatched: 6. The DNA of the CDR3 is TGTGCCAGCAGCTTGGGGGCAGGGACAGACTACGAGCAGTACTTC. Its protein product is CASSLGAGTDYEQYF. Together with reference TRBV5-4 and TRBJ2-7, the CDR3 gives the full variable domain: ETGVTQSPTHLIKTRGQQVTLRCSSQSGHNTVSWYQQALGQGPQFIFQYYREEENGRGNFPPRFSGLQFPNYSSELNVNALELDDSALYLCASSLGAGTDYEQYFGPGTRLTVT.

This clone turned up a few times. The chain employs TRBV3-1 (or the pseudogene TRBV3-2) and TRBJ2-5, with TRBD2 matching 8 bases. The germline V gene encodes CDR1 LGHDT and CDR2 YNNKEL (reference sequence). CDR3 length: 14 amino acids. Trimming at V came to 8 bases and at J to 1 base, leaving 6 bases not matched to a gene. CDR3 DNA sequence: TGTGCCAGCCGGGGGGCGGGGGGCCAAGAGACCCAGTACTTC. Translating it yields CASRGAGGQETQYF.

This clone has only a few counts. The chain uses TRBV5-6 and TRBJ2-2; perhaps TRBD2 as D (5 bases). The V gene lost 4 bases and the J gene lost 2 bases, with 12 bases spanning the gap. This CDR3 has 15 amino acids. CDR1 SGHDT and CDR2 YYEEEE come from the germline V gene. CDR3 DNA: TGTGCCAGCAGCAACGGCGGGCGTAACACCGGGGAGCTGTTTTTT. Amino acids: CASSNGGRNTGELFF. The variable domain in full, with the rest retrieved from reference TRBV5-6 and TRBJ2-2, is DAGVTQSPTHLIKTRGQQVTLRCSPKSGHDTVSWYQQALGQGPQFIFQYYEEEERQRGNFPDRFSGHQFPNYSSELNVNALLLGDSALYLCASSNGGRNTGELFFGEGSRLTVL.

The J gene is TRBJ2-6, the V gene TRBV5-4, with 8 bases lining up with TRBD1. After removal of 2 bases from V and 2 bases from J, the junction contained 9 bases not matched to a gene. Per the germline V gene, CDR1 is SGHNT and CDR2 is YYREEE (reference sequence). The CDR3 is 18 residues long. The CDR3 sequence is CASSFPGTGSTGANVLTF. The CDR3 DNA sequence: TGTGCCAGCAGCTTCCCCGGGACAGGCTCTACTGGGGCCAACGTCCTGACTTTC.

The V and J genes are TRBV6-2 or TRBV6-3 and TRBJ1-5, with 8 bases identical to TRBD1. J gave up 7 bases and V 2 bases, and 7 bases lay outside the gene matches. The germline V gene has CDR1 MNHEY and CDR2 SVGEGT. The CDR3 has 15 amino acids. The CDR3 nucleotides are TGTGCCAGCAGTTACCAGGGGGCCACTGGACAGCCCCAGCATTTT. Protein product: CASSYQGATGQPQHF.

The chain combines TRBV2 with TRBJ2-2; 9 positions agree with TRBD2. Germline CDR1 and CDR2: SNHLY and FYNNEI. The trim removed 7 bases at V and 1 base at J, leaving 1 base unmatched. CDR3 length: 14 amino acids. The CDR3 DNA reads as TGTGCCAGCACGCGGGGGGGGAACACCGGGGAGCTGTTTTTT. Its protein product is CASTRGGNTGELFF. Supplemented by reference TRBV2 and TRBJ2-2, the full variable domain reads EPEVTQTPSHQVTQMGQEVILRCVPISNHLYFYWYRQILGQKVEFLVSFYNNEISEKSEIFDDQFSVERPDGSNFTLKIRSTKLEDSAMYFCASTRGGNTGELFFGEGSRLTVL.

This chain links TRBV25-1 with TRBJ1-1, with 10 positions matching TRBD1. This CDR3 is 16 amino acids long. V shed 5 bases and J 3 bases; nucleotides not matched to a gene: 9. The germline CDR1 and CDR2 sequences are MGHDK and SYGVNS. The CDR3 is CASSSHLGQGDTEAFF. CDR3 DNA: TGTGCCAGCAGTTCTCACCTCGGACAGGGGGACACTGAAGCTTTCTTT.

The V call is TRBV27, the J call TRBJ2-7; 13 bases fit TRBD2. This CDR3 has 18 residues. CDR1 MNHEY and CDR2 SMNVEV come from the germline V gene (reference sequence). The V segment lost 3 bases and the J segment 4 bases; nucleotides outside the gene matches: 12. The CDR3 DNA follows: TGTGCCAGCAGTTTTAGGACAGACGGGACTAGCGGGATATACGAGCAGTACTTC. As protein: CASSFRTDGTSGIYEQYF.

The rearrangement uses TRBV11-1 and TRBJ2-7; 7 bases align to TRBD1. The CDR3 sequence is 15 residues long. The germline CDR1 and CDR2 sequences are SGHAT and FQDESV (reference sequence). V was pared by 5 bases and J by 2 bases, with 9 bases of the junction left unmatched. CDR3 sequence (DNA): TGTGCCAGCAGCCTCCAGACAGGGACCCCCTACGAGCAGTACTTC. As protein: CASSLQTGTPYEQYF.

The chain links TRBV5-1 to TRBJ2-5, with D maybe TRBD2 (5 bases). CDR3 length: 14 amino acids. CDR1 and CDR2 from the germline V gene are SGHRS and YFSETQ. Trimming left V 4 bases short and J 0 bases short, with 10 bases between. In DNA, the CDR3 is TGCGCCAGCAGCCCCGACTACCACCAAGAGACCCAGTACTTC. It translates to CASSPDYHQETQYF.

This chain joins TRBV28 and TRBJ1-1; D gene uncertain. With 5 bases removed from V and 1 base from J, the gap between germline ends came to 14 bases. The germline gives CDR1 MDHEN, CDR2 SYDVKM. There are 15 residues in the CDR3. The CDR3 protein is CASSPRPVGNTEAFF. The CDR3 region has the DNA TGTGCCAGCAGTCCCCGCCCGGTCGGGAACACTGAAGCTTTCTTT.

The chain employs TRBV10-3 and TRBJ1-2; D remains unclear. Looked up from germline, CDR1 is ENHRY and CDR2 is SYGVKD. The V end was cut by 0 bases, the J end by 2 bases, with 13 bases between. The CDR3 extends over 16 amino acids. In nucleotides, the CDR3 is TGTGCCATCAGTGAGTCGAGGGTAGGGAAGAACTATGGCTACACCTTC. Translating it yields CAISESRVGKNYGYTF.

The genes are TRBV19 and TRBJ1-1; TRBD1 matches 8 bases. Germline CDR1 LNHDA, CDR2 SQIVND (reference sequence). J lost 4 bases, V lost 5 bases, and 12 bases had no gene match. CDR3 length: 16 residues. Here the CDR3 DNA reads TGTGCCAGTAGTCCACCACAGACAGGGGCGAGCACTGAAGCTTTCTTT. This codes for CASSPPQTGASTEAFF.

The genes are TRBV19 and TRBJ1-2, with 9 positions matching TRBD1. Germline V CDR1 and CDR2: LNHDA, SQIVND (reference sequence). The V gene end was trimmed by 2 bases and the J gene end by 8 bases; junction bases not matched to a gene: 9. The CDR3 covers 15 residues. This CDR3 reads CASSISGQGVWGYTF. In DNA, the CDR3 is TGTGCCAGTAGTATATCGGGACAGGGAGTCTGGGGCTACACCTTC.

This clone was picked up one time. The chain uses TRBV7-9 and TRBJ2-5; 8 bases are shared with TRBD2. V gave up 0 bases and J gave up 5 bases; unmatched junction bases: 8. This CDR3 has 16 amino acids. Germline V CDR1 and CDR2: SEHNR, FQNEAQ (reference sequence). CDR3 nucleotides: TGTGCCAGCAGCTTAGCGGAGGGACTAGTGGATGAGACCCAGTACTTC. Its protein is CASSLAEGLVDETQYF.

The chain recombines TRBV28 with TRBJ1-2, with 7 bases matching TRBD1. Losses at the gene ends were 6 bases for V and 8 bases for J; bases not matched to a gene: 9. The CDR3 extends over 13 amino acids. Germline V lookup: CDR1 MDHEN, CDR2 SYDVKM. The CDR3 coding sequence is TGTGCCAGCAGGGACAGGCCGGGGGAAGGCTACACCTTC. This gives the protein CASRDRPGEGYTF.

The chain is built from TRBV10-3 and TRBJ2-3; TRBD1 matches 11 bases. This CDR3 comprises 15 residues. Trimming at V came to 8 bases and at J to 8 bases, leaving 12 bases not matched to a gene. Germline V CDR1 and CDR2: ENHRY, SYGVKD. CDR3 residues: CAIRAGQGAVGTQYF. For the CDR3, the DNA is TGTGCCATCCGTGCAGGACAGGGGGCTGTCGGTACGCAGTATTTT.

The chain recombines TRBV4-1 with TRBJ1-4; 8 bases align to TRBD1. V dropped 3 bases and J dropped 0; count of bases not matched to a gene: 0. Germline-derived CDR1 and CDR2 are MGHRA and YSYEKL. The CDR3 covers 15 residues. CDR3 in DNA: TGCGCCAGCAGCCAGACAGGGGCAACTAATGAAAAACTGTTTTTT. It translates to CASSQTGATNEKLFF.

This chain links TRBV5-4 with TRBJ2-3; 9 bases align to TRBD2. From germline, CDR1 is SGHNT and CDR2 YYREEE (reference sequence). This CDR3 spans 15 amino acids. J gave up 7 bases and V 0 bases, and 6 bases lay outside the gene matches. The CDR3 DNA sequence: TGTGCCAGCAGCTTGGTTAGCGGGGGATCCTATACGCAGTATTTT. It encodes CASSLVSGGSYTQYF.

The genes are TRBV19 and TRBJ2-2; 7 bases line up with TRBD2. Germline CDR1 is LNHDA and CDR2 is SQIVND (reference sequence). The CDR3 spans 18 residues. The J segment lost 4 bases and the V segment lost 4 bases, leaving 15 bases of the junction unmatched. The CDR3 bases are TGTGCCAGTAGTACCCCCATGGGGCGGGAGTCGCTCACCGGGGAGCTGTTTTTT. It yields the protein CASSTPMGRESLTGELFF. Combining the CDR3 with reference TRBV19 and TRBJ2-2 gives the whole variable domain DGGITQSPKYLFRKEGQNVTLSCEQNLNHDAMYWYRQDPGQGLRLIYYSQIVNDFQKGDIAEGYSVSREKKESFPLTVTSAQKNPTAFYLCASSTPMGRESLTGELFFGEGSRLTVL.

This clone was counted a few times. The genes are TRBV19 and TRBJ1-4; 9 nucleotides align to TRBD1. The CDR3 is 15 amino acids. J gave up 1 base and V 10 bases, and 7 bases lay outside the gene matches. CDR1 is LNHDA and CDR2 is SQIVND in the germline V gene (reference sequence). CDR3 amino acids: CATRQGGRTNEKLFF. DNA of the CDR3: TGTGCCACCCGACAGGGGGGGAGAACTAATGAAAAACTGTTTTTT. Combining the CDR3 with reference TRBV19 and TRBJ1-4 gives the whole variable domain DGGITQSPKYLFRKEGQNVTLSCEQNLNHDAMYWYRQDPGQGLRLIYYSQIVNDFQKGDIAEGYSVSREKKESFPLTVTSAQKNPTAFYLCATRQGGRTNEKLFFGSGTQLSVL.

The chain couples TRBV7-2 to TRBJ2-7; 11 bases align to TRBD2. V gave up 5 bases and J gave up 1 base; unmatched junction bases: 4. The germline V gene encodes CDR1 SGHTA and CDR2 FQGNSA. The CDR3 is made up of 15 amino acids. The chain's CDR3 is CASSHGTSGSYEQYF. For the CDR3, the DNA is TGTGCCAGCAGCCACGGGACTAGCGGATCCTACGAGCAGTACTTC.

This clone is a singleton in its sample. The chain combines TRBV28 with TRBJ1-1; tentative D call: TRBD1 (5 bases). The V and J ends lost 3 bases and 11 bases respectively, with 13 bases between them. CDR1 is MDHEN and CDR2 is SYDVKM in the germline V gene. This CDR3 contains 12 residues. CDR3 sequence reads: CASSLGLPNAFF. CDR3 nucleotide sequence: TGTGCCAGCAGTTTGGGACTGCCGAACGCTTTCTTT.

The V and J genes are TRBV3-1 (or the pseudogene TRBV3-2) and TRBJ2-6, with 9 bases that match TRBD1. CDR3 size: 20 residues. Unmatched junction bases numbered 13, after V lost 4 bases and J lost 0 bases. Per germline, CDR1 LGHDT and CDR2 YNNKEL (reference sequence). The CDR3 DNA follows: TGTGCCAGCAGCCCCCCGCCCAGCACAGGGGGCTTCTCTGGGGCCAACGTCCTGACTTTC. It yields the protein CASSPPPSTGGFSGANVLTF.

The chain is built from TRBV5-6 and TRBJ1-1; the D gene is possibly TRBD1 (5 bases). This CDR3 is built from 15 residues. Trimming removed 6 bases from V and 3 bases from J, with 18 bases in between. Germline assignment: CDR1 SGHDT and CDR2 YYEEEE. In nucleotides, the CDR3 is TGTGCCAGCATCCGGGGCTTCGGGGGGGACACTGAAGCTTTCTTT. It yields the protein CASIRGFGGDTEAFF.

The rearrangement links TRBV4-3 to TRBJ1-2, with D possibly being TRBD1 (5 bases). The CDR3 has 19 amino acids. V was trimmed by 5 bases and J by 6 bases, leaving 31 bases between them. Germline V lookup: CDR1 LGHNA, CDR2 YSLEER. The chain's CDR3 is CASSDHLGGATLGVHGYTF. The CDR3 DNA reads TGCGCCAGCAGCGATCACTTAGGAGGGGCTACATTAGGGGTCCATGGCTACACCTTC.

The chain links TRBV4-3 to TRBJ2-5, with D perhaps TRBD2 (6 bases). The CDR3 consists of 16 residues. The V gene lost 0 bases and the J gene lost 2 bases, with 13 bases spanning the gap. Germline V gene data show CDR1 as LGHNA and CDR2 as YSLEER. This chain's CDR3 is CASSQDPGTGQETQYF. Written as DNA, the CDR3 is TGCGCCAGCAGCCAAGATCCTGGGACTGGTCAAGAGACCCAGTACTTC.

The rearrangement uses TRBV15 and TRBJ2-7; D is perhaps TRBD1 (5 bases). The CDR3 has 14 amino acids. The germline gives CDR1 LNHNV, CDR2 YYDKDF (reference sequence). V gave up 1 base and J gave up 4 bases, with 11 bases separating them. DNA of the CDR3: TGTGCCACCAGCAGAGGCAGGGAAGGTTACGAGCAGTACTTC. Its translation: CATSRGREGYEQYF.

This clone turned up a few times. This chain joins TRBV10-3 and TRBJ1-2, with D unresolved. CDR1 is ENHRY and CDR2 is SYGVKD in the germline V gene. V was pared by 10 bases and J by 2 bases, with 17 bases between. There are 14 residues in the CDR3. CDR3 DNA sequence: TGTGCCACCCAAAGTCGGGATACGAACTATGGCTACACCTTC. Protein sequence: CATQSRDTNYGYTF.

This clone was observed a few times. The J gene is TRBJ1-1, the V gene TRBV6-5, with 7 nucleotides matching TRBD1. The ends lost 2 bases at V and 0 bases at J; junction bases unmatched: 0. CDR1 is MNHEY and CDR2 is SVGAGI in the germline V gene. The CDR3 extends over 14 amino acids. The CDR3 region has the DNA TGTGCCAGCAGTTACGACAGGGTGAACACTGAAGCTTTCTTT. It yields the protein CASSYDRVNTEAFF.

The chain uses TRBV2 and TRBJ2-4, with D possibly matching TRBD1 (6 bases). V was cut by 4 bases and J by 0 bases, with 10 bases left in between. The CDR3 is made up of 15 amino acids. Germline assignment: CDR1 SNHLY and CDR2 FYNNEI. The CDR3 loop reads CASSVVRGAKNIQYF. The CDR3 DNA sequence: TGTGCCAGCAGTGTGGTCAGGGGAGCCAAAAACATTCAGTACTTC.

J is TRBJ1-2 and V is TRBV5-4; D perhaps matches TRBD1 (5 bases). This CDR3 is built from 14 residues. Germline V lookup: CDR1 SGHNT, CDR2 YYREEE (reference sequence). V lost 4 bases to trimming and J lost 2 bases, with 12 bases between them. CDR3 bases: TGTGCCAGCAGCCCCTCGACAGAAAACTATGGCTACACCTTC. It translates to CASSPSTENYGYTF.